This TCR beta chain emerged from a study of control samples from healthy donors and cancer patients. This CDR3 region has 13 residues. The V end was cut by 6 bases, the J end by 6 bases, with 14 bases between. The germline V gene encodes CDR1 LNHDA and CDR2 SQIVND (reference sequence). TCRdb's table, derived via immunoSEQ multiplex PCR, lists solely in-frame clones and lacks some. The sample carries more than 75,000 clones, about 79% recorded once. The origin of this receptor is a woman in her 30s in good health. The sequenced material came from blood. This chain connects TRBV19 to TRBJ1-2; maybe TRBD1 (6 bases). The CDR3 DNA follows: TGTGCCAGTAGGGGTGACGAGGGGGATGGCTACACCTTC. Translating it yields CASRGDEGDGYTF.